This T cell receptor (beta chain) appears in the sequencing data of a study of cytotoxic CD8 clonotypes in ibrutinib-treated CLL. A word on this clone: The antigen remains undetermined.

Using immunoSEQ multiplex PCR, the repertoire was profiled, and TCRdb retains in-frame clones only, with some absent. The sample consists of about 130,000 clones, roughly 80% of them appearing once. Germline V gene data show CDR1 as SGHNT and CDR2 as YYREEE (reference sequence). This CDR3 has 14 residues. With 2 bases removed from V and 2 bases from J, the gap between germline ends came to 9 bases. Findings and limits, study-wide: The study found public clonotypes uncommon, contracting or stable on treatment. Clonality climbed at ibrutinib response, then dropped toward baseline at progression.

This TCR was sampled from a human donor with chronic lymphocytic leukemia. The rearrangement links TRBV5-4 to TRBJ2-3; the D is unclear. The sequenced sample was PBMCs, obtained after 24 months of ibrutinib treatment. The CDR3 is CASSFEPSTDTQYF. The DNA for the CDR3 is TGTGCCAGCAGCTTTGAGCCTTCCACAGATACGCAGTATTTT.